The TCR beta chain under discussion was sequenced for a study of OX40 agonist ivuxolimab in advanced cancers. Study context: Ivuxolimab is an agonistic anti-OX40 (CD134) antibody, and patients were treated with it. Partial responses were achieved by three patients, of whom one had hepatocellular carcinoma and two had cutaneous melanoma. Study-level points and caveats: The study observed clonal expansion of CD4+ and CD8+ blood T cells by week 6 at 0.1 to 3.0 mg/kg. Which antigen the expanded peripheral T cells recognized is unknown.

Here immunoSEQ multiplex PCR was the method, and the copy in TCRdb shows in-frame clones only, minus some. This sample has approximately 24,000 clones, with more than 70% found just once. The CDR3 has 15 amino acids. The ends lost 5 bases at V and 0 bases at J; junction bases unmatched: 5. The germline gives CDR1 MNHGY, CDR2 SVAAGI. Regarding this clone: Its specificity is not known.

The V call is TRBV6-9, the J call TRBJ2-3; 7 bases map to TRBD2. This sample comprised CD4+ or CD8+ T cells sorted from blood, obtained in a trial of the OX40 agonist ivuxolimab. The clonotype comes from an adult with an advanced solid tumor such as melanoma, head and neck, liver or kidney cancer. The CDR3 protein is CASSLAELSTDTQYF. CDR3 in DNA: TGTGCCAGCAGTCTAGCGGAACTTAGCACAGATACGCAGTATTTT.